This T cell receptor (beta chain) emerged from a study of radiation and T cells in renal cell carcinoma. On this clone itself: Its antigen is as yet unknown. Other nucleotide sequences in the sample specify the same CDR3.

Profiled with immunoSEQ multiplex PCR; TCRdb holds only in-frame clones, not every one. The sample records roughly 21,000 clones, roughly 53% being singletons. Whole-study findings and limits: Dominant CDR3 motifs occupied more repertoire in irradiated than control tumors.

This CDR3 has 16 residues. Germline V gives CDR1 GTSNPN, CDR2 SVGIG (reference sequence). The V and J ends lost 8 bases and 1 base, in that order; junction bases with no gene match: 13. This sample's treatment: treatment-naive control, cytoreductive nephrectomy. Controls included a handful of female and about 10 male donors, resected 2011 to 2014. J is TRBJ1-4 and V is TRBV30; TRBD1 agrees at 7 bases. The sequence derives from a human donor with renal cell carcinoma. This specimen was tumor tissue, taken from a patient whose treatment was nephrectomy without radiotherapy. CDR3: CAIKPTGVVTNEKLFF. CDR3 coding DNA: TGTGCCATAAAACCAACAGGGGTCGTAACTAATGAAAAACTGTTTTTT.